This is a list of T cell receptor beta chains from one sample in a study of human T cells and chemical hapten exposure. TCRdb reprocessed the RACE reads via MiXCR and lists one record per CDR3 protein. This sample has around 260,000 distinct CDR3 sequences; 7.5% to 10% occur once, and the top ten carry 2% to 2.5%. Material: whole blood, obtained in connection with sensitization to the hapten diphenylcyclopropenone (DPC). These receptor sequences come from a middle-aged woman with alopecia areata. Some clones in this sample may be carry-over from other donors' samples. Each CDR3 is given with its conserved first and last residue. Fields, in order: V gene, D gene, J gene, clone size, CDR3 DNA, CDR3 protein. A D gene is named only where the DNA matches it firmly. Size values are once, few and many counts, or a class for expanded clones, and some rows have none.

>TRBV5-6|-|TRBJ2-7|many
TGTGCCAGCAGCTTAGCGGGCCTGTCCTACGAGCAGTACTTC
CASSLAGLSYEQYF
>TRBV27|TRBD2|TRBJ2-1|many
TGTGCCAGCAGTTTACTAGCGGGAGGGGGTAATGAGCAGTTCTTC
CASSLLAGGGNEQFF
>TRBV10-3|-|TRBJ2-7|-
TGTGCCATCAGCCCTGACAGGCCTACCCCCTACGAGCAGTACTTC
CAISPDRPTPYEQYF
>TRBV9|-|TRBJ2-3|few
TGTGCCAGCAGCCCCCGAGGAGACATCCTCACAGATACGCAGTATTTT
CASSPRGDILTDTQYF
>TRBV6-2/TRBV6-3|-|TRBJ2-4|-
TGTGCCAGCAGTTCACGCCCGCGGCGGGATGGCGGAGTTCAGTACTTC
CASSSRPRRDGGVQYF
>TRBV5-8|-|TRBJ1-4|few
TGTGCCAGCAGCTTGACTCTGGGGACGGGATCGACTAATGAAAAACTGTTTTTT
CASSLTLGTGSTNEKLFF
>TRBV3-2|-|TRBJ2-2|-
TGTGCCAGCAGCCAAGGACAACCAGCGGGAGGGCGGCACACCGGGGAGCTGTTTTTT
CASSQGQPAGGRHTGELFF
>TRBV11-2|-|TRBJ1-6|few
TGTGCCAGCAGCTCCCTGTTGGGGTATTCACCCCTCCACTTT
CASSSLLGYSPLHF
>TRBV28|-|TRBJ1-5|-
TGTGCCAGCAGTTTATCGTCGCAGCCTTATCAGCCCCAGCATTTT
CASSLSSQPYQPQHF
>TRBV29-1|-|TRBJ2-7|-
TGCAGCGCTCAGTGGAGCAGGGTGGGTGAGCAGTACTTC
CSAQWSRVGEQYF
>TRBV20-1|-|TRBJ1-6|-
TGCAGTGCTAACGGCGGGACGGATAATTCACCCCTCCACTTT
CSANGGTDNSPLHF
>TRBV5-1|-|TRBJ2-3|few
TGCGCCAGCAGCTTGGCGGGAGAGACAGATACGCAGTATTTT
CASSLAGETDTQYF
>TRBV6-5|-|TRBJ2-1|-
TGTGCCAGCAGCCCTTCGACGAAGGGGGAGCAGTTCTTC
CASSPSTKGEQFF
>TRBV3-1|-|TRBJ2-7|-
TGTGCCAGCAGCCGCCCCAAGGAGATCGGGTACGAGCAGTACTTC
CASSRPKEIGYEQYF
>TRBV7-9|-|TRBJ2-1|few
TGTGCCAGCAGCTTAGATTATGGCCTCGGTGGAAATGAGCAGTTCTTC
CASSLDYGLGGNEQFF
>TRBV7-2|TRBD2|TRBJ2-3|few
TGTGCCAGCAGCTTAGTGGTGACTAGCGGGAGCGCAGATACGCAGTATTTT
CASSLVVTSGSADTQYF
>TRBV4-1|-|TRBJ1-5|few
TGCGCCAGCAGCCAACATGATAGCAATCAGCCCCAGCATTTT
CASSQHDSNQPQHF
>TRBV25-1|TRBD1|TRBJ2-1|few
TGTGCCAGCTCAAGGACAGGCTACAATGAGCAGTTCTTC
CASSRTGYNEQFF
>TRBV6-5|-|TRBJ1-5|many
TGTGCCAGCAGTTACGGGGCCGGGGGGCCCCAGCATTTT
CASSYGAGGPQHF
>TRBV6-2/TRBV6-3|-|TRBJ2-3|few
TGTGCCAGCAGACGACAGGGAGGGCCTCTCACAGATACGCAGTATTTT
CASRRQGGPLTDTQYF
>TRBV24-1|-|TRBJ1-2|-
TGTGCCACCAGTGACCCCCAGACGGACCGTGTCTATGGCTACACCTTC
CATSDPQTDRVYGYTF
>TRBV5-6|-|TRBJ1-6|-
TGTGCCAGCAGCTTGGTTGGGGGGAATTCACCCCTCCACTTT
CASSLVGGNSPLHF
>TRBV7-9|-|TRBJ2-5|few
TGTGCCAGCAGCTCCCTCCTAACTTGGGACCGTTTGGACTTC
CASSSLLTWDRLDF
>TRBV7-9|TRBD1|TRBJ1-5|-
TGTGCCAGCAGCTTCGGGGACAGCGGCAATCAGCCCCAGCATTTT
CASSFGDSGNQPQHF
>TRBV11-2|TRBD2|TRBJ2-2|-
TGTGCCAGCAGCTTCGCGGGGACTAGCCTTACAAGGGAGCTGTTTTTT
CASSFAGTSLTRELFF
>TRBV28|-|TRBJ1-5|-
TGTGCCACCTACAACGGGTTGCGGCCCCAGCATTTT
CATYNGLRPQHF
>TRBV6-5|-|TRBJ1-5|few
TGTGCCACCCGGGACGGCCTCAATCAGCCCCAGCATTTT
CATRDGLNQPQHF
>TRBV20-1|-|TRBJ1-5|few
TGCAGTGCTGCGCGCTTGGGGTGGGGAGATCAGCCCCAGCATTTT
CSAARLGWGDQPQHF
>TRBV27|-|TRBJ2-3|-
TGTGCCAGCAGACGGACAGATACGCAGTATTTT
CASRRTDTQYF
>TRBV27|-|TRBJ1-6|-
TGTGCCAGCAGCCCCGGGACGCCGGAAATATATAATTCACCCCTCCACTTT
CASSPGTPEIYNSPLHF
>TRBV3-1|TRBD2|TRBJ2-1|many
TGTGCCAGCAGTCTAGCGGGAGGCTACAATGAGCAGTTCTTC
CASSLAGGYNEQFF
>TRBV25-1|-|TRBJ1-2|-
TGTGCCAGCAGTGAATTCGACGGCTACACCTTC
CASSEFDGYTF
>TRBV6-5|TRBD2|TRBJ2-5|-
TGTGCCAGCAGTCGTAGCGGGAGGGAGACCCAGTACTTC
CASSRSGRETQYF
>TRBV10-3|-|TRBJ1-2|many
TGTGCCATCAGTTCGTTCTATGGCTACACCTTC
CAISSFYGYTF
>TRBV6-1|TRBD1|TRBJ2-5|few
TGTGCCAGCAGTGTACGACAGGGACAAGAGACCCAGTACTTC
CASSVRQGQETQYF
>TRBV6-5|-|TRBJ1-3|few
TGTGCCAGCAGTTACTCTGGACTCCCGGCGGCCGGAAACACCATATATTTT
CASSYSGLPAAGNTIYF
>TRBV5-1|TRBD2|TRBJ2-3|few
TGCGCCAGCACTCCCTCGTGGGGGGGGAATGTCAGGACAGATACGCAGTATTTT
CASTPSWGGNVRTDTQYF
>TRBV5-6|-|TRBJ1-3|many
TGTGCCAGCAGCAAAACAAGCCACTCTGGAAACACCATATATTTT
CASSKTSHSGNTIYF
>TRBV2|-|TRBJ2-2|-
TGTGCCAGCAAAAACTTGAACACCGGGGAGCTGTTTTTT
CASKNLNTGELFF
>TRBV7-2|TRBD1|TRBJ2-1|-
TGTGCCAGCAGCCGGACAGGGTGGAGCAATGAGCAGTTCTTC
CASSRTGWSNEQFF
>TRBV7-9|-|TRBJ1-2|few
TGTGCCAGCACCAGGGAGAACTATGGCTACACCTTC
CASTRENYGYTF
>TRBV15|TRBD1|TRBJ1-2|-
TGTGCCACCAGCAGAGGCAGGGGGCTGAGTAACTATGGCTACACCTTC
CATSRGRGLSNYGYTF
>TRBV7-2|-|TRBJ2-7|few
TGTGCCAGCAGCCCCGCCTTTTACGAGCAGTACTTC
CASSPAFYEQYF
>TRBV12-3/TRBV12-4|-|TRBJ2-3|many
TGTGCCAGCAGTTTAAGCGGAAGCACAGATACGCAGTATTTT
CASSLSGSTDTQYF
>TRBV6-5|TRBD1|TRBJ2-7|few
TGTGCCAGCACCTCAGGGGGCTCCTACGAGCAGTACTTC
CASTSGGSYEQYF
>TRBV28|-|TRBJ2-3|many
TGTGCCAGCAGTTTCGTCGGAGGTGCAGATACGCAGTATTTT
CASSFVGGADTQYF
>TRBV5-1|-|TRBJ1-2|few
TGCGCCAGCAGCTTAACGAAGGGGGAACACTTCAACTATGGCTACACCTTC
CASSLTKGEHFNYGYTF
>TRBV28|TRBD2|TRBJ2-7|-
TGTGCCAGTGATCCTAGGTGGGGTAGCGGGAGTTCCGACGCCTACGAGCAGTACTTC
CASDPRWGSGSSDAYEQYF
>TRBV7-9|-|TRBJ2-7|many
TGTGCCAGCAGCACACCGGGACCATACTCCTTC
CASSTPGPYSF
>TRBV5-1|-|TRBJ1-3|many
TGCGCCAGCAGCTTATCGGGCATACGCTCTGGAAACACCATATATTTT
CASSLSGIRSGNTIYF
>TRBV6-6|-|TRBJ1-1|many
TGTGCCAGCAGGCCATTCCGGGACACTGAAGCTTTCTTT
CASRPFRDTEAFF
>TRBV4-3|-|TRBJ2-3|many
TGCGCCAGCAGCCAACGAATCTCAGATACGCAGTATTTT
CASSQRISDTQYF
>TRBV2|-|TRBJ1-4|few
TGTGCCAGCAGTGTATCTGGAAACCCTAATGAAAAACTGTTTTTT
CASSVSGNPNEKLFF
>TRBV27|-|TRBJ1-6|few
TGTGCCAGCAGTTTAACCCCCTCCGGGGGCTTGGGTTCACCCCTCCACTTT
CASSLTPSGGLGSPLHF
>TRBV28|TRBD2|TRBJ2-3|many
TGTGCCAGCAGTTCCCCGACTAGCGGGAGAACAGATACGCAGTATTTT
CASSSPTSGRTDTQYF